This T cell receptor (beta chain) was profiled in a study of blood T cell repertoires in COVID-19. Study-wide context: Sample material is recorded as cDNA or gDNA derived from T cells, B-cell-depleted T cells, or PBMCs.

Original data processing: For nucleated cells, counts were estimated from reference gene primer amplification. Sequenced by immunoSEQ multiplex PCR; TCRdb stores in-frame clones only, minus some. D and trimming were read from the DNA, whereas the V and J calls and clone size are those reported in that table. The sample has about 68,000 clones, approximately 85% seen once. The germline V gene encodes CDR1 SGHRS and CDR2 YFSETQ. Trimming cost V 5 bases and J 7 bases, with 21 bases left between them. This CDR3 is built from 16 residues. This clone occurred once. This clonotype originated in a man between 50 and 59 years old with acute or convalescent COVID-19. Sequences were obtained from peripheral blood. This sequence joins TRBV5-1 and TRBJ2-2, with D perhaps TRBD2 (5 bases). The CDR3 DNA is TGCGCCAGCAGACCCCAAACTAGGTTAGACGGCGGGGAGCTGTTTTTT. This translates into CASRPQTRLDGGELFF.